This T cell receptor (beta chain) was recorded in a study of T cells expressing NK-cell markers. Study in general: TCR beta repertoires came from sorted CD3+CD56+NKG2C+, CD3+CD56+NKG2C- and CD3+CD56-NKG2C+ T cells.

TCRdb reprocessed the 5' RACE reads, keeping one entry per CDR3 protein, no DNA. This sample carries roughly 380,000 distinct CDR3 sequences, with roughly 5.5% going to the ten biggest clones. The CDR3 has 13 residues. Germline lookup yields CDR1 MGHDK and CDR2 SYGVNS. With respect to this clonotype: Its target is unknown.

Study observations and caveats: Of the CD8+ T cells in five or six donors, about 1.0-7.0% belonged to dominant NKG2C+ clonotypes.

The chain is built from TRBV25-1 and TRBJ1-2; the TCRdb D gene call, TRBD1, has no DNA to confirm it. This receptor was taken from a man aged 18-75 years in good health. Sequences were obtained from blood T cells: a sorted CD56 or NKG2C T cell subset, CD4+ or CD8+ T cells, or bulk PBMC T cells (not recorded which). CDR3 region: CASSETGGLGYTF.